A single sample is the source of the 20 T cell receptor beta chains below, sequenced in a study of blood T cell repertoires in COVID-19. Generated by immunoSEQ multiplex PCR, the TCRdb table keeps only in-frame clones and is missing some. The data hold 150,000 or so clones, with 80% to 85% observed a single time. The sequencing sample was made of PBMCs or T cells enriched from blood (not recorded which). The receptor set was obtained from a woman aged 50 to 65 who had been exposed to COVID-19.

The V and J genes are TRBV3-1 (or the pseudogene TRBV3-2) and TRBJ1-5, with TRBD1 as a possible D gene (5 bases). This CDR3 region has 15 residues. Trimming left V 4 bases short and J 0 bases short, with 10 bases between. CDR1 is LGHDT and CDR2 is YNNKEL in the germline V gene (reference sequence). As DNA, the CDR3 is TGTGCCAGCAGCCGGGGCAGATCTAGCAATCAGCCCCAGCATTTT. Translated, it gives CASSRGRSSNQPQHF.

The chain employs TRBV11-3 and TRBJ2-7; D might be TRBD2 (5 bases). V lost 5 bases and J lost 7, with 15 bases in between. CDR3 length equals 13 residues. The germline CDR1 and CDR2 sequences are SGHNT and YENEEA. DNA of the CDR3: TGTGCCAGCAGCCCCCCAGAGGGCCGAGAGCAGTACTTC. This codes for CASSPPEGREQYF.

The chain combines TRBV29-1 with TRBJ1-1, with D possibly being TRBD1 (6 bases). Per the germline V gene, CDR1 is SQVTM and CDR2 is ANQGSEA. This CDR3 comprises 13 residues. The CDR3 spells CSSVQGKNTEAFF. The CDR3 bases are TGCAGTTCAGTTCAGGGGAAGAACACTGAAGCTTTCTTT.

The chain combines TRBV28 with TRBJ1-4; perhaps TRBD1 as D (6 bases). Deletions cut 5 bases from V and 11 bases from J, with 18 bases between. This CDR3 comprises 14 residues. Per the germline V gene, CDR1 is MDHEN and CDR2 is SYDVKM. The CDR3 coding sequence is TGTGCCAGCAGTAAGATCAGGGGCGGTCGGAAACTGTTTTTT. This codes for CASSKIRGGRKLFF.

The chain recombines TRBV7-2 with TRBJ2-5; 13 bases are shared with TRBD2. V lost 5 bases, J lost 4 bases, and 7 bases stayed unmatched. The length of the CDR3 is 16 residues. From germline, CDR1 is SGHTA and CDR2 FQGNSA. CDR3 coding DNA: TGTGCCAGCAGCGGAGGACTAGCGGGAGCGAGAGAGACCCAGTACTTC. It is translated as CASSGGLAGARETQYF.

The chain uses TRBV7-4 and TRBJ2-7; 7 bases fit TRBD1. V lost 3 bases and J lost 10; bases outside the gene matches: 15. This CDR3 comprises 15 residues. Per the germline V gene, CDR1 is SGHVT and CDR2 is SQSDAQ. Here the CDR3 DNA reads TGTGCCAGCAGCTTTAGACCCAGGGGGTTTGTCGACCAGTACTTC. As protein: CASSFRPRGFVDQYF. Using reference TRBV7-4 and TRBJ2-7 for the parts outside the CDR3, the full variable domain is GAGVSQSPRYKVAKRGRDVALRCDSISGHVTLYWYRQTLGQGSEVLTYSQSDAQRDKSGRPSGRFSAERPERSVSTLKIQRTEQGDSAVYLCASSFRPRGFVDQYFGPGTRLTVT.

This CDR3 reads CASSLQSYREKLFF. The CDR3 DNA follows: TGTGCCAGCAGCTTGCAATCCTATCGGGAAAAACTGTTTTTT. This chain uses TRBV5-5 with TRBJ1-4, with D hard to call. V was trimmed by 1 base and J by 8 bases, leaving 12 bases between them. This CDR3 has 14 amino acids. CDR1 SGHKS and CDR2 YYEKEE come from the germline V gene (reference sequence).

The chain carries TRBV12-3 or TRBV12-4 and TRBJ1-1; D is ambiguous. Trimming removed 7 bases at V and 7 bases at J, with 16 bases between. The CDR3 extends over 13 amino acids. CDR3 sequence: CASTRERYREAFF. The CDR3 DNA sequence: TGTGCCAGCACCCGAGAGAGGTATCGTGAAGCTTTCTTT.

V usage is TRBV10-3 and J usage is TRBJ2-2; the match to TRBD2 covers 7 bases. The CDR3 contains 13 residues. J gave up 4 bases and V 7 bases, and 3 bases lay outside the gene matches. CDR1 is ENHRY, CDR2 SYGVKD, per germline. The CDR3 is CAITPGGTGELFF. The CDR3 region has the DNA TGTGCCATCACCCCGGGGGGCACCGGGGAGCTGTTTTTT.

This clone was picked up a small number of times. J is TRBJ2-7 and V is TRBV27; 7 positions match TRBD2. The J segment lost 2 bases and the V segment lost 4 bases, leaving 2 bases of the junction unmatched. The CDR3 runs 13 residues. The germline CDR1 and CDR2 sequences are MNHEY and SMNVEV (reference sequence). DNA of the CDR3: TGTGCCAGCAGTTCCGGACTAGCCTACGAGCAGTACTTC. As protein: CASSSGLAYEQYF.

The genes are TRBV7-3 and TRBJ2-3, with TRBD2 identical over 7 bases. The CDR3 loop spans 15 amino acids. Germline V CDR1 and CDR2: SGHTA, FQGTGA. The V and J ends lost 3 bases and 2 bases, in that order; junction bases with no gene match: 5. The CDR3 region is CASSLGGLSTDTQYF. The CDR3 nucleotides are TGTGCCAGCAGCTTGGGGGGACTATCCACAGATACGCAGTATTTT.

This clone was seen once. The chain couples TRBV15 to TRBJ1-2; maybe TRBD1 (5 bases). Trimming pared 3 bases from V and 0 bases from J, leaving 14 bases between. CDR1 is LNHNV, CDR2 YYDKDF, per germline (reference sequence). The CDR3 extends over 16 amino acids. The CDR3: CATSSPLGGTNYGYTF. CDR3 bases: TGTGCCACCAGCAGTCCCCTGGGGGGGACTAACTATGGCTACACCTTC.

V and J are TRBV7-2 and TRBJ2-1, with 8 bases identical to TRBD1. With 5 bases clipped from V and 2 bases from J, the junction kept 11 bases outside the gene matches. The CDR3 covers 17 residues. Germline assignment: CDR1 SGHTA and CDR2 FQGNSA. The CDR3 bases are TGTGCCAGCAGCCTTTTAGGGACAGGCGTTACCTACAATGAGCAGTTCTTC. As protein: CASSLLGTGVTYNEQFF.

Only one count was recorded for this clone. This chain joins TRBV6-5 and TRBJ1-6; no clear D. Germline V gene data show CDR1 as MNHEY and CDR2 as SVGAGI. V lost 6 bases to trimming and J lost 0 bases, with 9 bases between them. The CDR3 sequence is 15 residues long. In DNA, the CDR3 is TGTGCCAGCAGCCCACAGCTCTCCTATAATTCACCCCTCCACTTT. This codes for CASSPQLSYNSPLHF.

The chain links TRBV7-2 to TRBJ2-2, with D possibly being TRBD1 (6 bases). V dropped 5 bases and J dropped 6 bases, with 16 bases sitting between them. Per the germline V gene, CDR1 is SGHTA and CDR2 is FQGNSA. The CDR3 contains 15 residues. The CDR3 nucleotides are TGTGCCAGCAGCCGGACAGCCCAGAGGCCCGGGGAGCTGTTTTTT. The encoded protein is CASSRTAQRPGELFF.

The rearrangement uses TRBV6-6 and TRBJ1-3; D remains ambiguous. There are 12 residues in the CDR3. Germline V CDR1 and CDR2: MNHNY, SVGAGI (reference sequence). Deletions cut 6 bases from V and 4 bases from J, with 7 bases between. CDR3 sequence: CASRSTGNTIYF. In nucleotides, the CDR3 is TGTGCCAGCAGGTCTACCGGAAACACCATATATTTT.

V is TRBV6-1 and J is TRBJ2-5; possibly TRBD1 for D (6 bases). CDR1 and CDR2 (germline): MNHNS, SASEGT. Trimming took 5 bases from V and 4 from J, leaving 17 bases between them. The CDR3 runs to 15 residues. In DNA form, the CDR3 reads TGTGCCAGCAGTCAAAAACCAGGGGCGGGAGAGACCCAGTACTTC. This translates into CASSQKPGAGETQYF.

This clone appeared a single time. The rearrangement joins TRBV14 to TRBJ2-7; 7 positions match TRBD2. The CDR3 runs to 15 residues. V trimming: 5 bases; J trimming: 6 bases; junction bases outside the gene matches: 13. Looked up from germline, CDR1 is SGHDN and CDR2 is FVKESK. Written as DNA, the CDR3 is TGTGCCAGCAGCTCTGGACCGGGACTATTCATCGAGCAGTACTTC. This codes for CASSSGPGLFIEQYF.

The chain recombines TRBV6-5 with TRBJ2-7; TRBD2 matches 9 bases. The CDR3 covers 13 residues. J was trimmed by 4 bases and V by 10 bases; bases with no gene match: 8. CDR1 is MNHEY and CDR2 is SVGAGI in the germline V gene. DNA for the CDR3: TGTGCCACAGGGCGGGGGGGCAGATACGAGCAGTACTTC. Translating it yields CATGRGGRYEQYF.

The rearrangement joins TRBV7-8 to TRBJ2-2; D ambiguous. There are 13 residues in the CDR3. Trimming removed 5 bases at V and 5 bases at J, with 9 bases between. The germline V gene encodes CDR1 SGHVS and CDR2 FQNEAQ. The CDR3 bases are TGTGCCAGCAGCCCTTTCGGGACCGGGGAGCTGTTTTTT. It yields the protein CASSPFGTGELFF.